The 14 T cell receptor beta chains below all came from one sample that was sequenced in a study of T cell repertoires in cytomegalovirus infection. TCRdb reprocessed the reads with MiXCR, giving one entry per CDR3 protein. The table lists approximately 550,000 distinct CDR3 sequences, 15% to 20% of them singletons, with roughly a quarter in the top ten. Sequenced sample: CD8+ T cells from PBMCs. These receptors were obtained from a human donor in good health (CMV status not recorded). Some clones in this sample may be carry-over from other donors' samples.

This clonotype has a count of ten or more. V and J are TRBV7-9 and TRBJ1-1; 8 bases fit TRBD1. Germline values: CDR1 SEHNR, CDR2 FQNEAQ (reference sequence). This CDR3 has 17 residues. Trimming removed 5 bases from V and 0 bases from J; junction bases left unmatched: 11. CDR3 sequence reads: CASSGTGGSLMNTEAFF. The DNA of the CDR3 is TGTGCCAGCAGCGGAACAGGGGGATCGCTCATGAACACTGAAGCTTTCTTT.

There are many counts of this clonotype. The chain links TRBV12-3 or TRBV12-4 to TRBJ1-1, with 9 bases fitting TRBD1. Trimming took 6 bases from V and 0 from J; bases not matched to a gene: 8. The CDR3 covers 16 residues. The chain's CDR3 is CASSFSGDRVNTEAFF. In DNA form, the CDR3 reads TGTGCCAGCAGCTTTAGTGGGGACAGGGTGAACACTGAAGCTTTCTTT.

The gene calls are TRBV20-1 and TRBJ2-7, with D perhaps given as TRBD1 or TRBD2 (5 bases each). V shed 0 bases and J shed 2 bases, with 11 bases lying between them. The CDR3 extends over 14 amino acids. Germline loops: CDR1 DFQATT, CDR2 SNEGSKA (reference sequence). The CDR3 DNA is TGCAGTGCTAGAGATAGACGGGGACCCTACGAGCAGTACTTC. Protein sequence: CSARDRRGPYEQYF.

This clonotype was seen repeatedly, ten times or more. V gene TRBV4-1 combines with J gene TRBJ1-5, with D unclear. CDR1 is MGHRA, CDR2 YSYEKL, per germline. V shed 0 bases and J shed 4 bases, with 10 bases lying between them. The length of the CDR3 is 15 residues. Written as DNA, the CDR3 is TGCGCCAGCAGCCAAGAAAGGGCACTTAATCAGCCCCAGCATTTT. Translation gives CASSQERALNQPQHF.

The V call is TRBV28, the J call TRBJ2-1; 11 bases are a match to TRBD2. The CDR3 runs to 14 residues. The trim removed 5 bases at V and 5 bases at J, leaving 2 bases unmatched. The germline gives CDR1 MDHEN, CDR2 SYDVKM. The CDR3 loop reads CASSRLAGNNEQFF. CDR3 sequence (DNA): TGTGCCAGCAGTCGACTAGCGGGAAACAATGAGCAGTTCTTC.

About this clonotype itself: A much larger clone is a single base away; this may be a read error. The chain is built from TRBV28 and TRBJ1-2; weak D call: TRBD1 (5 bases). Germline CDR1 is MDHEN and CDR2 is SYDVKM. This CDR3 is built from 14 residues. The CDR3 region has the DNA TGTGTCAGCAGTTTTGCGGGGACGGTCTATGGCTACACCTTC. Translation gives CVSSFAGTVYGYTF.

CDR3 amino acids: CASSRDRGRLNEKLFF. The CDR3 DNA reads as TGTGCCAGCAGCCGGGACAGGGGGCGCTTGAATGAAAAACTGTTTTTT. The chain joins TRBV14 to TRBJ1-4; TRBD1 matches at 12 bases. The J segment lost 5 bases and the V segment lost 4 bases, leaving 5 bases of the junction unmatched. The CDR3 is 16 amino acids. Per germline, CDR1 SGHDN and CDR2 FVKESK. The entire variable domain, with the rest obtained from reference TRBV14 and TRBJ1-4, is as follows: EAGVTQFPSHSVIEKGQTVTLRCDPISGHDNLYWYRRVMGKEIKFLLHFVKESKQDESGMPNNRFLAERTGGTYSTLKVQPAELEDSGVYFCASSRDRGRLNEKLFFGSGTQLSVL.

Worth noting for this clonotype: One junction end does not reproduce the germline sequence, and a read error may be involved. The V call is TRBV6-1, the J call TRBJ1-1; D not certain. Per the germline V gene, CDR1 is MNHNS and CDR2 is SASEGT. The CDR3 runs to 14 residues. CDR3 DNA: TGTGCAAGCAGCTCCCCAGAACAGAACACTGAAGCTTTCTTT. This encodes CASSSPEQNTEAFF.

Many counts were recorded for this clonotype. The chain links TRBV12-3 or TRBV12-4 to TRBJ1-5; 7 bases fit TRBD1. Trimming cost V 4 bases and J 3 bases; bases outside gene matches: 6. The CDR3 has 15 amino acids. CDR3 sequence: CASSSRQGPNQPQHF. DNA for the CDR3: TGTGCCAGCAGTTCTAGACAGGGCCCCAATCAGCCCCAGCATTTT.

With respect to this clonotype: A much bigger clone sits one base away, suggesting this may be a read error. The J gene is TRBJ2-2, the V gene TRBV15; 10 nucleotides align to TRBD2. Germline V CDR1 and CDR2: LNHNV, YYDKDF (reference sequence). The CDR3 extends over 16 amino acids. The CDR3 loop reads CATSTLAGELTGEPFF. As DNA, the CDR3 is TGTGCCACCAGCACCCTAGCGGGGGAACTCACCGGGGAGCCGTTTTTT. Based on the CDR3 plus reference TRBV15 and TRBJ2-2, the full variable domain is DAMVIQNPRYQVTQFGKPVTLSCSQTLNHNVMYWYQQKSSQAPKLLFHYYDKDFNNEADTPDNFQSRRPNTSFCFLDIRSPGLGDTAMYLCATSTLAGELTGEPFFGEGSRLTVL.

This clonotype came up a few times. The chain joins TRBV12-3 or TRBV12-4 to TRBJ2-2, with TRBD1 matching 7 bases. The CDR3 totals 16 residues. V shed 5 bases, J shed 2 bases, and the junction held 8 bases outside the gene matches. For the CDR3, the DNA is TGTGCCAGCAGTCCCGTGACAGGGTCCAACACCGGGGAGCTGTTTTTT. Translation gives CASSPVTGSNTGELFF.

The CDR3 here is CASLTGGLDTGELFF. CDR3 sequence (DNA): TGCGCCAGCCTGACGGGGGGGCTGGACACCGGGGAGCTGTTTTTT. The rearrangement joins TRBV23-1 to TRBJ2-2, with TRBD2 matching 8 bases. TRBV23-1 is identified as an open reading frame with a role that is uncertain. CDR3 length: 15 residues. The trim removed 8 bases at V and 3 bases at J, leaving 8 bases unmatched.

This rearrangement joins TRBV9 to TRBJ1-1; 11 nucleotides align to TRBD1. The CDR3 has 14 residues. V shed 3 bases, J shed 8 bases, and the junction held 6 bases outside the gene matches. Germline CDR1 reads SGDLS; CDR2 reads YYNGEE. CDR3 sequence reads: CASSEGTGGGEAFF. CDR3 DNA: TGTGCCAGCAGCGAGGGGACAGGGGGGGGGGAAGCTTTCTTT.

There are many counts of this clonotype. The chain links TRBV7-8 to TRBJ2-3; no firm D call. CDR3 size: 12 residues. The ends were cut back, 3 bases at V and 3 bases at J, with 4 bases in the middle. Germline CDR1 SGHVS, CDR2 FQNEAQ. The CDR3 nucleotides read TGTGCCAGCAGCTTCTTTACAGATACGCAGTATTTT. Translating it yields CASSFFTDTQYF.